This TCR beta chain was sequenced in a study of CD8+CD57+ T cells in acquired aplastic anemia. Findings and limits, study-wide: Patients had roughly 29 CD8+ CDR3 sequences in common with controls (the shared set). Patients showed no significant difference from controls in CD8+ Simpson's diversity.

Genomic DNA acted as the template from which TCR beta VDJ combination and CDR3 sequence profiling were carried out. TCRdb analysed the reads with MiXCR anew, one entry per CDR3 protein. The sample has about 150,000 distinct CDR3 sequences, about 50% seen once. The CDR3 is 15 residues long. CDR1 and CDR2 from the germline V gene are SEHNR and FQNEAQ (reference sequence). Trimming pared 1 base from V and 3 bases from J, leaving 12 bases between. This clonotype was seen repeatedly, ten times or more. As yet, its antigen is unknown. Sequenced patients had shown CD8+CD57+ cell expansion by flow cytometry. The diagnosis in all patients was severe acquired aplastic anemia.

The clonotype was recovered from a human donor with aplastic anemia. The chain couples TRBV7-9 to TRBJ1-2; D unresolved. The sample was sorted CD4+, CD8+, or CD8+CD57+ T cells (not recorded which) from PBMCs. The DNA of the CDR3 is TGTGCCAGCAGCTTAGGACACCGGGCGGACTATGGCTACACCTTC. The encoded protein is CASSLGHRADYGYTF.